A single sample gave rise to the 20 T cell receptor beta chains below, sequenced in a study of spatial heterogeneity in lung cancer. MiXCR, applied by TCRdb to the 5' RACE reads, yields one record per CDR3 protein. The sample has approximately 20,000 distinct CDR3 sequences, 3.5% to 5.5% seen once; the top ten hold 6.5% to 9%. Described time point: sample taken at primary tumor resection. The sequencing used PBMCs, collected at surgery. The receptors shown here come from a male donor with early-stage non-small cell lung cancer.

This clonotype was recorded at least ten times. The rearrangement joins TRBV6-2 or TRBV6-3 to TRBJ2-3; D is perhaps TRBD2 (5 bases). The CDR3 runs to 15 residues. CDR1 MNHEY and CDR2 SVGEGT come from the germline V gene. Between the trimmed V and J ends, which lost 5 bases and 3 bases, there was a span of 15 bases. CDR3 in amino acids: CASSLWERMTDTQYF. DNA for the CDR3: TGTGCCAGCAGTCTGTGGGAGAGGATGACAGATACGCAGTATTTT.

This clonotype occurred many times. The J gene is TRBJ1-6, the V gene TRBV5-1, with a possible D match to TRBD1 (6 bases). CDR1 is SGHRS, CDR2 YFSETQ, per germline. The V end lost 4 bases, the J end lost 7 bases, and 12 bases lay between the germline ends. The CDR3 sequence is 14 residues long. The CDR3 region has the DNA TGCGCCAGCAGCCCGGAGGGGGGGAATTCACCCCTCCACTTT. It yields the protein CASSPEGGNSPLHF.

There are many counts of this clonotype. The chain links TRBV5-1 to TRBJ2-7; D unclear. This CDR3 spans 14 amino acids. V lost 4 bases to trimming and J lost 2 bases, with 13 bases between them. The germline gives CDR1 SGHRS, CDR2 YFSETQ. CDR3 DNA sequence: TGCGCCAGCAGCCGAACGTCCACGACCTACGAGCAGTACTTC. Translation gives CASSRTSTTYEQYF.

There are a few counts of this clonotype. The CDR3 region is CASWDRTNWGETQYF. In nucleotides, the CDR3 is TGTGCCAGCTGGGACAGAACGAACTGGGGTGAGACCCAGTACTTC. This chain uses TRBV6-2 or TRBV6-3 with TRBJ2-5; 7 nucleotides agree with TRBD1. CDR1 and CDR2 (germline): MNHEY, SVGEGT. This CDR3 comprises 15 residues. V lost 8 bases, J lost 5 bases, and 14 bases stayed unmatched.

This clonotype was seen repeatedly, ten times or more. The chain combines TRBV7-9 with TRBJ2-5; no clear D. Germline assignment: CDR1 SEHNR and CDR2 FQNEAQ (reference sequence). V lost 1 base and J 1 base, leaving 19 bases between the germline ends. There are 18 residues in the CDR3. In DNA form, the CDR3 reads TGTGCCAGCAGCTTAGGTACCCCTTTTCGGCGGTTCCAAGAGACCCAGTACTTC. Translating it yields CASSLGTPFRRFQETQYF.

This clonotype was seen ten or more times. The chain recombines TRBV6-6 with TRBJ1-5, with 8 bases matching TRBD1. CDR1 and CDR2 from the germline V gene are MNHNY and SVGAGI (reference sequence). This CDR3 is built from 16 residues. V trimming: 2 bases; J trimming: 9 bases; junction bases outside the gene matches: 12. The CDR3 DNA reads TGTGCCAGCAGTTACCCGACCGGACAGGGTCTGGGGCCCCAGCATTTT. It specifies CASSYPTGQGLGPQHF.

This clonotype appeared many times. This chain joins TRBV6-5 and TRBJ2-2; 8 bases map to TRBD2. The CDR3 has 17 amino acids. In germline, CDR1 is MNHEY, CDR2 SVGAGI. The V gene end was trimmed by 0 bases and the J gene end by 0 bases; junction bases not matched to a gene: 3. The CDR3 coding sequence is TGTGCCAGCAGTTACTCGAATAGCGGGGCGAACACCGGGGAGCTGTTTTTT. This gives the protein CASSYSNSGANTGELFF.

This clonotype was seen many times. The chain couples TRBV6-1 to TRBJ2-5; D could derive from TRBD1 or TRBD2 (5 bases each). The germline V and J ends were trimmed by 4 bases and 4 bases, with 22 bases remaining between them. The CDR3 is 17 amino acids. From germline, CDR1 is MNHNS and CDR2 SASEGT. CDR3 residues: CASSAPHDPGTGETQYF. Written as DNA, the CDR3 is TGTGCCAGCAGTGCCCCACACGACCCAGGGACCGGAGAGACCCAGTACTTC.

In this sample, this clonotype turned up many times. The J gene is TRBJ1-1, the V gene TRBV5-1; D remains ambiguous. The ends were cut back, 3 bases at V and 4 bases at J, with 13 bases in the middle. The CDR3 runs to 14 residues. Germline V lookup: CDR1 SGHRS, CDR2 YFSETQ. CDR3 sequence: CASSSPQRGTEAFF. The CDR3 nucleotides read TGCGCCAGCAGCTCACCTCAGCGGGGCACTGAAGCTTTCTTT.

J is TRBJ2-5 and V is TRBV9, with D perhaps TRBD2 (5 bases). The CDR3 has 15 amino acids. Germline CDR1 is SGDLS and CDR2 is YYNGEE. V was clipped by 0 bases and J by 5 bases, with 14 bases between them. As DNA, the CDR3 is TGTGCCAGCAGCGTAGATGGGGATTCGGGGGAGACCCAGTACTTC. This gives the protein CASSVDGDSGETQYF.

This clonotype came up many times. This chain connects TRBV5-6 to TRBJ2-5, with a tentative D call TRBD2 (6 bases). The germline CDR1 and CDR2 sequences are SGHDT and YYEEEE. There are 14 residues in the CDR3. The V end lost 4 bases, the J end lost 5 bases, and 15 bases lay between the germline ends. CDR3 sequence (DNA): TGTGCCAGCAGCCACGGATCCGCGGGGGAGACCCAGTACTTC. It translates to CASSHGSAGETQYF.

This clonotype was seen many times. The rearrangement joins TRBV11-3 to TRBJ2-2; D gene unclear. The V end was cut by 1 base, the J end by 1 base, with 4 bases between. Looked up from germline, CDR1 is SGHNT and CDR2 is YENEEA. This CDR3 spans 14 amino acids. CDR3 sequence: CASSLVGNTGELFF. DNA of the CDR3: TGTGCCAGCAGCTTAGTCGGGAACACCGGGGAGCTGTTTTTT. The full variable domain, with the rest looked up from reference TRBV11-3 and TRBJ2-2, is EAGVVQSPRYKIIEKKQPVAFWCNPISGHNTLYWYLQNLGQGPELLIRYENEEAVDDSQLPKDRFSAERLKGVDSTLKIQPAELGDSAVYLCASSLVGNTGELFFGEGSRLTVL.

This clonotype was recorded at least ten times. The genes are TRBV12-3 or TRBV12-4 and TRBJ2-6; TRBD1 might be the D (5 bases). V was cut by 7 bases and J by 0 bases, with 13 bases left in between. This CDR3 contains 16 residues. Written as DNA, the CDR3 is TGTGCCAGCACCGCGCAGGGAAGCTCTGGGGCCAACGTCCTGACTTTC. Amino acids: CASTAQGSSGANVLTF.

By sample fraction, this clonotype is medium-sized (0.01 to 0.1%). The chain links TRBV6-2 or TRBV6-3 to TRBJ1-1, with D hard to call. There are 14 residues in the CDR3. Per the germline V gene, CDR1 is MNHEY and CDR2 is SVGEGT. Trimming left V 5 bases short and J 5 bases short, with 15 bases between. The CDR3 spells CASSLHWGRTEAFF. CDR3 sequence (DNA): TGTGCCAGCAGTCTACATTGGGGTAGGACTGAAGCTTTCTTT.

This clonotype appeared many times. This chain connects TRBV18 to TRBJ2-2, with a possible D match to TRBD1 (5 bases). Trimming stripped 3 bases from V and 7 bases from J, with 21 bases between. The CDR3 is 17 amino acids. The germline V gene has CDR1 KGHSH and CDR2 LQKENI. CDR3 sequence: CASSPAVVWGKSGELFF. The CDR3 region has the DNA TGTGCCAGCTCACCGGCCGTGGTGTGGGGCAAGAGCGGGGAGCTGTTTTTT.

In this sample, this clonotype turned up many times. V usage is TRBV28 and J usage is TRBJ1-3; tentatively, D is TRBD1 (5 bases). V lost 10 bases, J lost 0 bases, and 16 bases lay in between. The CDR3 totals 15 residues. The germline CDR1 and CDR2 sequences are MDHEN and SYDVKM. The CDR3 coding sequence is TGTGCCACCTTAGGGGAGGACATCTCTGGAAACACCATATATTTT. Translated: CATLGEDISGNTIYF. The whole variable domain, filled in from reference TRBV28 and TRBJ1-3, reads DVKVTQSSRYLVKRTGEKVFLECVQDMDHENMFWYRQDPGLGLRLIYFSYDVKMKEKGDIPEGYSVSREKKERFSLILESASTNQTSMYLCATLGEDISGNTIYFGEGSWLTVV.

This clonotype was observed many times. This sequence joins TRBV29-1 and TRBJ2-1; 7 positions agree with TRBD2. Trimming removed 3 bases from V and 0 bases from J; junction bases left unmatched: 2. The germline CDR1 and CDR2 sequences are SQVTM and ANQGSEA. The length of the CDR3 is 14 residues. The CDR3 loop is CSVEGGSSYNEQFF. The CDR3 region has the DNA TGCAGCGTTGAGGGAGGGAGCTCCTACAATGAGCAGTTCTTC.

This clonotype was recorded at least ten times. The J gene is TRBJ2-2, the V gene TRBV20-1; 7 bases are shared with TRBD1. J gave up 1 base and V 5 bases, and 4 bases lay outside the gene matches. CDR1 DFQATT and CDR2 SNEGSKA come from the germline V gene (reference sequence). CDR3 length equals 14 residues. CDR3 sequence (DNA): TGCAGTGCTCGGGACAGATTGAACACCGGGGAGCTGTTTTTT. This translates into CSARDRLNTGELFF.

This clonotype came up many times. The chain carries TRBV28 and TRBJ1-1; D is unclear. Germline-derived CDR1 and CDR2 are MDHEN and SYDVKM. This CDR3 is 14 amino acids long. V gave up 3 bases and J gave up 4 bases, with 12 bases separating them. CDR3 region: CASSFGRVGTEAFF. CDR3 bases: TGTGCCAGCAGTTTTGGGAGGGTGGGCACTGAAGCTTTCTTT.

This clonotype qualifies as medium-sized. The chain carries TRBV29-1 and TRBJ1-1, with D perhaps TRBD1 (6 bases). Germline V gives CDR1 SQVTM, CDR2 ANQGSEA. The length of the CDR3 is 13 residues. Deletions cut 3 bases from V and 4 bases from J, with 12 bases between. The CDR3 sequence: CSVERQDSTEAFF. The CDR3 DNA follows: TGCAGCGTTGAGAGACAGGATAGCACTGAAGCTTTCTTT.